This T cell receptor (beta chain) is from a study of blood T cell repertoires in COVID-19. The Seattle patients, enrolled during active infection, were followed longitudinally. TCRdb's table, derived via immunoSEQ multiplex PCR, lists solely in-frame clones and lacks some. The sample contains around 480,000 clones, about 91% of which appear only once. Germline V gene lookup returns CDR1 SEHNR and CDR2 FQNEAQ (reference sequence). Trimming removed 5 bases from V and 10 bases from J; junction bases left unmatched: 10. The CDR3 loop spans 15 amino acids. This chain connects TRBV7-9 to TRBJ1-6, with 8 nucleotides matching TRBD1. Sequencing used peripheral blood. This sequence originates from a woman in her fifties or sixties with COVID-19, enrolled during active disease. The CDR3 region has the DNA TGTGCCAGCAGCGCCCCCGGGGCAGGGGGCTCACCCCTCCACTTT. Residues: CASSAPGAGGSPLHF.